This T cell receptor beta chain stems from a study of T cells expressing NK-cell markers (TCRdb year 2020). In terms of the full investigation: Three sorted T-cell subsets (CD3+CD56+NKG2C+, CD3+CD56+NKG2C- and CD3+CD56-NKG2C+) from fewer than 10 donors had their TCR beta-chain repertoires profiled. Among the eight sequenced donors, seven were HCMV-seropositive and one was HCMV-seronegative. All eight donors whose samples were sequenced were randomly selected healthy volunteers, three of them men and five women. The libraries were sequenced on Illumina HiSeq 2000/2500, MiSeq or NextSeq, producing 2 x 150 bp reads. The full study reports these points: Those dominant clonotypes were again the most abundant among CD3+CD56-NKG2C+ cells in a handful of donors, at roughly 25-65%. Whether the expanded NKG2C-expressing T cell clones were specific for HCMV antigens was left unclear. For several donors, the dominant CD3+CD56+NKG2C+ clonotypes were among the top 10 CD8+ clonotypes and accounted for about 1.0-7.5% of CD8+ T cells.

In the case of this clonotype: Its antigen is currently not known.

The instrument given in TCRdb is Illumina HiSeq 2000. TCR beta cDNA libraries were made by 5'RACE template switching that added a universal primer site and unique molecular identifiers. Priming for cDNA synthesis came from the TCR beta constant segment, and two successive PCR amplification steps followed. Regarding the original processing steps: MIGEC was used to demultiplex reads and group reads by UMI, and MiTCR was used to assemble and quantify clonotypes. To remove erroneous sequences, TCR cDNA sequences were retained only when supported by two or more reads. The tcR package was used for downstream repertoire analysis, with clonotypes matched between fractions based on CDR3 nucleotide sequence plus V segment. Antigen specificity was annotated against VDJdb with VDJmatch, allowing one amino acid substitution in CDR3. After reprocessing by TCRdb, each CDR3 protein sequence is one entry, and no DNA is given. These V and J calls rely on TCRdb rather than the paper's analysis. The sample's table covers roughly 180,000 distinct CDR3 sequences. The top ten clones comprise around 20% of the sample.

To determine HCMV serostatus, a commercial ELISA kit was used to detect HCMV-specific IgG in serum. Ficoll density gradient centrifugation was used to isolate peripheral blood mononuclear cells from blood. The CDR3 sequence holds 13 residues, the cysteine and phenylalanine included. The DNA sequence is not available. CDR1 and CDR2, per the germline V gene, are SQVTM and ANQGSEA. The receptor was isolated from a man aged 18 to 69 in good health. The chain links TRBV29-1 with TRBJ1-2; TCRdb names TRBD1, which stays unverified in the absence of DNA. Material: blood T cells: a sorted CD56 or NKG2C T cell subset, CD4+ or CD8+ T cells, or bulk PBMC T cells (not recorded which). The CDR3 sequence is CSVVDTPRHGYTF.